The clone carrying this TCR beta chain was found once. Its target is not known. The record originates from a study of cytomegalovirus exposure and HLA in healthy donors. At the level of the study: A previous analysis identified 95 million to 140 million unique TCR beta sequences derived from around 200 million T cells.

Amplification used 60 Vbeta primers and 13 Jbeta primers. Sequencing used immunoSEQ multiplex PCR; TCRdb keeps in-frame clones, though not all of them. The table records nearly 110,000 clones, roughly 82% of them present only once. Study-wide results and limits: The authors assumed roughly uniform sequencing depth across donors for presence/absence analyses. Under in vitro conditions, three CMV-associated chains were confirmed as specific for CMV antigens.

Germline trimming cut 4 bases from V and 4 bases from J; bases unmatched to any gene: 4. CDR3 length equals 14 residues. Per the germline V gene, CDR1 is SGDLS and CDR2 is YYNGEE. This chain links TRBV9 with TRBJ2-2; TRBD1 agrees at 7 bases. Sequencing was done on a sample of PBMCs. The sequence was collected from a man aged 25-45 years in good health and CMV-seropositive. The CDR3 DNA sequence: TGTGCCAGCAGCTTGGACAGGCCCACCGGGGAGCTGTTTTTT. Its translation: CASSLDRPTGELFF. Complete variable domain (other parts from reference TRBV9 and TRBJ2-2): DSGVTQTPKHLITATGQRVTLRCSPRSGDLSVYWYQQSLDQGLQFLIQYYNGEERAKGNILERFSAQQFPDLHSELNLSSLELGDSALYFCASSLDRPTGELFFGEGSRLTVL.